What follows are 24 T cell receptor beta chains derived from one specimen sequenced in a study of blood T cell repertoires in COVID-19. This table comes from immunoSEQ multiplex PCR, and its TCRdb copy is limited to in-frame clones, with some not included. This repertoire shows about 180,000 clones, roughly 85% found once; its top ten account for 9%. Sequencing was performed on PBMCs or T cells enriched from blood (not recorded which). The source of these receptors is a woman aged 18 to 35 who had recovered from COVID-19.

CDR3 DNA sequence: TGTGCCAGCAGTTCCGGCCAGGGCAGCAATCAGCCCCAGCATTTT. It translates to CASSSGQGSNQPQHF. This chain links TRBV2 with TRBJ1-5, with D perhaps TRBD1 (5 bases). The V end was cut by 5 bases, the J end by 1 base, with 12 bases between. The CDR3 contains 15 residues. CDR1 and CDR2 (germline): SNHLY, FYNNEI.

The chain carries TRBV5-1 and TRBJ2-3; 14 nucleotides line up with TRBD2. CDR1 and CDR2 (germline): SGHRS, YFSETQ. This CDR3 comprises 17 residues. J gave up 2 bases and V 4 bases, and 6 bases lay outside the gene matches. The CDR3 DNA follows: TGCGCCAGCAGCATCGGACTAGCGGGGGGCCACACAGATACGCAGTATTTT. Its protein is CASSIGLAGGHTDTQYF.

The chain employs TRBV7-2 and TRBJ1-1, with D possibly being TRBD1 (5 bases). In germline, CDR1 is SGHTA, CDR2 FQGNSA. This CDR3 has 13 amino acids. V was trimmed by 6 bases and J by 1 base, leaving 9 bases between them. The CDR3 spells CASSSGWNTEAFF. CDR3 coding DNA: TGTGCCAGCAGTTCAGGGTGGAACACTGAAGCTTTCTTT.

This chain uses TRBV6-4 with TRBJ2-1; 9 nucleotides align to TRBD2. V lost 4 bases to trimming and J lost 1 base; unmatched junction nucleotides: 8. The CDR3 extends over 17 amino acids. Germline CDR1 reads MRHNA; CDR2 reads SNTAGT. The CDR3 sequence is CASSAKPSGESYNEQFF. As DNA, the CDR3 is TGTGCCAGCAGTGCCAAACCTAGCGGGGAATCCTACAATGAGCAGTTCTTC.

The genes are TRBV3-1 (or the pseudogene TRBV3-2) and TRBJ1-2, with a possible D match to TRBD1 (6 bases). The CDR3 contains 14 residues. V gave up 4 bases and J gave up 3 bases, with 12 bases separating them. CDR1 is LGHDT and CDR2 is YNNKEL in the germline V gene (reference sequence). CDR3 amino acids: CASSLQGKDYGYTF. In DNA, the CDR3 is TGTGCCAGCAGCCTACAGGGTAAGGACTATGGCTACACCTTC.

In regard to this clone: One junction end disagrees with the germline gene, perhaps due to a read error. The rearrangement links TRBV7-7 to TRBJ2-6, with D tentatively TRBD1 (6 bases). Looked up from germline, CDR1 is SSHAT and CDR2 is FNYEAQ (reference sequence). The length of the CDR3 is 16 residues. DNA for the CDR3: TGTGCTAGCAGCTTAGGACAGCCCTCTGGGGCCAACGTCCTGACTTTC. It codes for CASSLGQPSGANVLTF.

This chain uses TRBV18 with TRBJ2-7; 12 nucleotides match TRBD2. The CDR3 length is 17 residues. After removal of 3 bases from V and 0 bases from J, the junction contained 6 bases not matched to a gene. CDR1 and CDR2 (germline): KGHSH, LQKENI. This CDR3 is CASSPGLAGQSSYEQYF. CDR3 nucleotides: TGTGCCAGCTCACCGGGACTAGCGGGTCAGAGCTCCTACGAGCAGTACTTC. The full variable domain, with the rest looked up from reference TRBV18 and TRBJ2-7, is NAGVMQNPRHLVRRRGQEARLRCSPMKGHSHVYWYRQLPEEGLKFMVYLQKENIIDESGMPKERFSAEFPKEGPSILRIQQVVRGDSAAYFCASSPGLAGQSSYEQYFGPGTRLTVT.

The J gene is TRBJ1-1, the V gene TRBV5-1; D gene unclear. V lost 7 bases and J 11 bases, leaving 15 bases between the germline ends. Germline V gene data show CDR1 as SGHRS and CDR2 as YFSETQ. The CDR3 has 11 residues. The CDR3 DNA reads TGCGCCAGCCCCTGGAGGGAGAAGGCTTTCTTT. Protein sequence: CASPWREKAFF.

V usage is TRBV27 and J usage is TRBJ2-7; 10 nucleotides match TRBD1. Germline CDR1 reads MNHEY; CDR2 reads SMNVEV (reference sequence). V shed 5 bases, J shed 7 bases, and the junction held 5 bases outside the gene matches. The CDR3 has 13 residues. This CDR3 is CASSAGTGAEQYF. The CDR3 DNA reads TGTGCCAGCAGTGCCGGGACAGGGGCGGAGCAGTACTTC.

In its sample, this clone was seen once. The chain has TRBV19 and TRBJ1-1, with D unresolved. Germline loops: CDR1 LNHDA, CDR2 SQIVND (reference sequence). V was pared by 6 bases and J by 0 bases, with 5 bases between. The CDR3 extends over 12 amino acids. Here the CDR3 DNA reads TGTGCCAGTAGCCCATTGAACACTGAAGCTTTCTTT. Protein sequence: CASSPLNTEAFF.

The rearrangement joins TRBV15 to TRBJ1-5, with a possible D match to TRBD1 (5 bases). CDR3 length equals 15 residues. Looked up from germline, CDR1 is LNHNV and CDR2 is YYDKDF (reference sequence). V shed 0 bases and J shed 6 bases, with 12 bases lying between them. In DNA form, the CDR3 reads TGTGCCACCAGCAGAGAAGCATCGACAGTTCAGCCCCAGCATTTT. This sequence encodes CATSREASTVQPQHF.

The CDR3 loop is CASTRDREETQYF. The CDR3 DNA reads as TGTGCCAGCACGAGGGACAGAGAAGAGACCCAGTACTTC. V is TRBV11-2 and J is TRBJ2-5; 7 bases are shared with TRBD1. The CDR3 is 13 amino acids. The trim removed 7 bases at V and 3 bases at J, leaving 5 bases unmatched. Per the germline V gene, CDR1 is SGHAT and CDR2 is FQNNGV.

This sequence joins TRBV4-1 and TRBJ2-5; 8 bases map to TRBD2. Germline V gene lookup returns CDR1 MGHRA and CDR2 YSYEKL. The junction had 7 bases not matched to a gene; V was cut back by 1 base and J by 0 bases. The CDR3 spans 17 residues. CDR3 protein: CASSQVGGGLYQETQYF. In DNA form, the CDR3 reads TGCGCCAGCAGCCAAGTTGGCGGGGGGCTATACCAAGAGACCCAGTACTTC.

This chain joins TRBV2 and TRBJ1-1; D gene unclear. With 10 bases removed from V and 4 bases from J, the gap between germline ends came to 7 bases. This CDR3 has 10 amino acids. From germline, CDR1 is SNHLY and CDR2 FYNNEI. CDR3 residues: CATSGTEAFF. CDR3 coding DNA: TGTGCCACCTCGGGCACTGAAGCTTTCTTT.

This chain joins TRBV18 and TRBJ1-2; D remains ambiguous. Germline assignment: CDR1 KGHSH and CDR2 LQKENI. The length of the CDR3 is 13 residues. Trimming cost V 3 bases and J 3 bases, with 8 bases left between them. In DNA form, the CDR3 reads TGTGCCAGCTCACCGGAGCGCGACTATGGCTACACCTTC. Its translation is CASSPERDYGYTF.

The rearrangement links TRBV15 to TRBJ2-1, with D hard to call. Germline CDR1 is LNHNV and CDR2 is YYDKDF (reference sequence). Trimming took 1 base from V and 3 from J, leaving 4 bases between them. The CDR3 has 13 amino acids. DNA of the CDR3: TGTGCCACCAGCAGAGGCTACTACAATGAGCAGTTCTTC. It encodes CATSRGYYNEQFF.

The chain is built from TRBV3-1 (or the pseudogene TRBV3-2) and TRBJ1-1; D perhaps matches TRBD1 (5 bases). The CDR3 is 15 amino acids. The V and J ends lost 6 bases and 3 bases respectively, with 17 bases between them. Germline CDR1 and CDR2: LGHDT and YNNKEL (reference sequence). The CDR3 coding sequence is TGTGCCAGCAGGAATCGAGGCAGGGCGGACACTGAAGCTTTCTTT. Its protein product is CASRNRGRADTEAFF.

The rearrangement joins TRBV6-5 to TRBJ1-2; possibly TRBD1 for D (5 bases). With 0 bases removed from V and 6 bases from J, the gap between germline ends came to 14 bases. This CDR3 comprises 15 residues. CDR1 and CDR2 (germline): MNHEY, SVGAGI. CDR3 sequence (DNA): TGTGCCAGCAGTTACTCTCACAGTGGGGGGGATGGCTACACCTTC. Encoded protein: CASSYSHSGGDGYTF.

The chain recombines TRBV19 with TRBJ2-2, with D unclear. The CDR3 covers 13 residues. V was shortened by 5 bases and J by 4 bases, with 8 bases between the two germline ends. CDR1 LNHDA and CDR2 SQIVND come from the germline V gene (reference sequence). The CDR3 nucleotides are TGTGCCAGTAGTCTGACTTCCACCGGGGAGCTGTTTTTT. Its protein product is CASSLTSTGELFF.

V and J are TRBV10-3 and TRBJ1-3; D might be TRBD1 (6 bases). V was clipped by 6 bases and J by 4 bases, with 7 bases between them. This CDR3 is built from 12 residues. Per the germline V gene, CDR1 is ENHRY and CDR2 is SYGVKD. CDR3: CAIRGQGNTIYF. DNA for the CDR3: TGTGCCATCAGGGGACAAGGAAACACCATATATTTT.

The genes are TRBV4-2 and TRBJ1-4, with unresolved D. Trimming stripped 5 bases from V and 5 bases from J, with 18 bases between. CDR1 and CDR2 from the germline V gene are LGHNA and YNFKEQ. The CDR3 has 16 amino acids. This CDR3 reads CASSSQDQAPNEKLFF. CDR3 in DNA: TGTGCCAGCAGCTCGCAAGATCAGGCCCCCAATGAAAAACTGTTTTTT.

The chain has TRBV6-5 and TRBJ1-6; D not resolved. V was shortened by 2 bases and J by 7 bases, with 6 bases between the two germline ends. CDR1 MNHEY and CDR2 SVGAGI come from the germline V gene. This CDR3 comprises 13 residues. CDR3 protein: CASSYLRNSPLHF. In nucleotides, the CDR3 is TGTGCCAGCAGTTACCTCAGGAATTCACCCCTCCACTTT.

The chain recombines TRBV6-1 with TRBJ2-2; the match to TRBD1 covers 7 bases. Germline V lookup: CDR1 MNHNS, CDR2 SASEGT. CDR3 length: 16 residues. V lost 3 bases to trimming and J lost 6 bases; unmatched junction nucleotides: 10. CDR3 nucleotides: TGTGCCAGCAGTGAGACAACAGGGGCGGGCGCCGGGGAGCTGTTTTTT. It yields the protein CASSETTGAGAGELFF.

The chain joins TRBV6-5 to TRBJ2-7; D perhaps matches TRBD2 (6 bases). This CDR3 is built from 14 residues. The germline V gene has CDR1 MNHEY and CDR2 SVGAGI. V was shortened by 6 bases and J by 2 bases, with 14 bases between the two germline ends. The CDR3 nucleotides read TGTGCCAGCAGCCTACGACTAGGAACCTACGAGCAGTACTTC. It yields the protein CASSLRLGTYEQYF.